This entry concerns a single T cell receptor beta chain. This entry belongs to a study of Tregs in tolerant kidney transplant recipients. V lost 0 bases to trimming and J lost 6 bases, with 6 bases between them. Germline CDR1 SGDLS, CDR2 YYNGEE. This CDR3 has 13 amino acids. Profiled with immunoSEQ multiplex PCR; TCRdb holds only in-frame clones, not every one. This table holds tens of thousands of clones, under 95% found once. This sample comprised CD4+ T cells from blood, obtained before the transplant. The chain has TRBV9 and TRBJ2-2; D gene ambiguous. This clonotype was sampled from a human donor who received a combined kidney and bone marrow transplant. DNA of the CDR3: TGTGCCAGCAGCGTAGTGGCGGCCGGGGAGCTGTTTTTT. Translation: CASSVVAAGELFF.